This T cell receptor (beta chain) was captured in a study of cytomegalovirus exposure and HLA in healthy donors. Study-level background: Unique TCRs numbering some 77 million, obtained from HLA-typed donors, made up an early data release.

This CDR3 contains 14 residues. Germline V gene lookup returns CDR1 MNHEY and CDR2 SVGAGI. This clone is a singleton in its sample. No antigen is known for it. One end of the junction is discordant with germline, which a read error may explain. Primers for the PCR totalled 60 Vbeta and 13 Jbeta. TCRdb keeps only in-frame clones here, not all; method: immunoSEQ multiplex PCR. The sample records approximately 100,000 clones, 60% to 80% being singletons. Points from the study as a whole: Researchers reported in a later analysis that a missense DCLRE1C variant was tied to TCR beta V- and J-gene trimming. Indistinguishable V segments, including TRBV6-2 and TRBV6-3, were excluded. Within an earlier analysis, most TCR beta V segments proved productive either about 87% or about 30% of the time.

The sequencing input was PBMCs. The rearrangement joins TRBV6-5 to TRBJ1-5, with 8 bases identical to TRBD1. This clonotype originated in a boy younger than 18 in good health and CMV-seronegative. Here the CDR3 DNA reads TGTGCCGGCAGCCGACAGGGGTCTGGGCAGCCCCAGCATTTT. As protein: CAGSRQGSGQPQHF.